The source of this T cell receptor (beta chain) is a study of blood T cells in healthy people across ages. Germline values: CDR1 MDHEN, CDR2 SYDVKM. The CDR3 has 15 amino acids. V gave up 5 bases and J gave up 5 bases, with 19 bases separating them. Combining a sample-barcoded 5' primer with a J-beta primer mix, a second PCR ran for about 7 to 11 cycles. TCRdb reanalysed the 5' RACE reads using MiXCR and keeps one entry per CDR3 protein. Here the sample spans some 1,000,000 distinct CDR3 sequences, roughly a quarter being singletons. Isolation of PBMCs gave at least 6.5 million cells per sample. This same sample was also part of a study on T cells of mothers and their children. This second study says: Thymic selection, a shaping force on TCR recombination output, acts similarly in related and unrelated pairs.

The chain has TRBV28 and TRBJ2-7; TRBD1 might be the D (6 bases). The sequenced material came from blood. This receptor was taken from a girl aged 2-10 years in good health. CDR3 region: CASSQRGNRFHEQYF. CDR3 sequence (DNA): TGTGCCAGCAGTCAAAGGGGGAACCGCTTTCACGAGCAGTACTTC.